This is a list of T cell receptor beta chains from one sample in a study of cytomegalovirus exposure and HLA in healthy donors. Assay used: immunoSEQ multiplex PCR; TCRdb lists only in-frame clones, some missing. Of roughly 180,000 clones in the sample, more than 60% were seen once. The sample taken for sequencing was PBMCs. These receptors were taken from a woman aged 40 to 49 in good health and CMV-seropositive. CDR3s include the opening cysteine and the closing phenylalanine or tryptophan.

V gene: TRBV5-6
J gene: NA
CDR3 protein: CASSLETGSYEQYF

V gene: TRBV28
J gene: TRBJ1-1
CDR3 protein: CASRKQGLAEAFF

V gene: TRBV21-1
J gene: TRBJ1-1
CDR3 protein: CATPEVAGQNTEAFF

V gene: TRBV7-2
J gene: TRBJ1-6
CDR3 protein: CASTMTAYYSPLHF

V gene: TRBV28
J gene: TRBJ2-1
CDR3 protein: CASGTRINEQFF

V gene: TRBV28
J gene: TRBJ1-2
CDR3 protein: CAINGQGSGYTF

V gene: TRBV2
J gene: TRBJ1-1
CDR3 protein: CAVQVNTEAFF

V gene: TRBV5-1
J gene: TRBJ1-1
CDR3 protein: CASSLSGLRGTEAFF

V gene: TRBV5-1
J gene: TRBJ2-2
CDR3 protein: CASSSLPTANTGELFF

V gene: TRBV7-9
J gene: TRBJ2-4
CDR3 protein: CASSLVVLAGGQYF

V gene: TRBV28
J gene: TRBJ1-2
CDR3 protein: CASSLKGVLGYTF

V gene: TRBV5-1
J gene: TRBJ1-4
CDR3 protein: CASNVGQPNEKLFF

V gene: TRBV11-1
J gene: TRBJ2-2
CDR3 protein: CASSFYGLAGGPNTGELFF

V gene: TRBV19
J gene: TRBJ2-7
CDR3 protein: CASSLRVGGGYEQYF

V gene: TRBV5-1
J gene: TRBJ2-7
CDR3 protein: CASSFGGGTAYEQYF

V gene: TRBV28
J gene: TRBJ1-2
CDR3 protein: CASSYANRGYTF

V gene: TRBV7-3
J gene: TRBJ2-5
CDR3 protein: CASSPQAHQETQYF

V gene: TRBV28
J gene: TRBJ2-2
CDR3 protein: CASGGTGGFHTGELFF

V gene: TRBV6-1
J gene: TRBJ2-5
CDR3 protein: CASSELSGSIETQYF

V gene: TRBV28
J gene: TRBJ2-7
CDR3 protein: CASSGRGYEQYF

V gene: TRBV28
J gene: TRBJ1-1
CDR3 protein: CASLGNTEAFF

V gene: TRBV19
J gene: TRBJ1-2
CDR3 protein: CASSIPGQGCGYTF

V gene: TRBV6-5
J gene: TRBJ1-2
CDR3 protein: CASSYSGQGLGGYTF

V gene: TRBV19
J gene: TRBJ2-1
CDR3 protein: CASSMDRERIEQFF

V gene: TRBV15
J gene: TRBJ2-1
CDR3 protein: CATSRALADNEQFF

V gene: TRBV7-7
J gene: TRBJ2-1
CDR3 protein: CASSARQGASEQFF

V gene: TRBV18
J gene: TRBJ2-3
CDR3 protein: CASSPTSGRSRTDTQYF

V gene: TRBV28
J gene: TRBJ1-1
CDR3 protein: CASSLDRSLNTEAFF

V gene: TRBV12-5
J gene: TRBJ2-7
CDR3 protein: CASGSGQGSYEQYF

V gene: TRBV7-2
J gene: TRBJ1-1
CDR3 protein: CASSLIGGEAFF

V gene: TRBV7-6
J gene: TRBJ2-3
CDR3 protein: CASSRTDTQYF

V gene: TRBV15
J gene: TRBJ1-2
CDR3 protein: CATSSHGDYGYTF

V gene: TRBV2
J gene: TRBJ2-5
CDR3 protein: CASSDETSGKETQYF

V gene: TRBV28
J gene: TRBJ2-1
CDR3 protein: CASSGNLAGCFF

V gene: TRBV7-9
J gene: TRBJ2-2
CDR3 protein: CSSSPGGRREYTGELFF

V gene: TRBV10-1
J gene: TRBJ2-1
CDR3 protein: CADPGLPNEQFF

V gene: TRBV4-3
J gene: TRBJ2-5
CDR3 protein: CASSQFGNRGRGETQYF

V gene: TRBV7-9
J gene: TRBJ2-2
CDR3 protein: CAEEQGGNTGELFF

V gene: TRBV14
J gene: TRBJ2-7
CDR3 protein: CASSQTGTSVVHEQYF

V gene: TRBV5-1
J gene: TRBJ2-1
CDR3 protein: CASSLAPGGGNEQFF

V gene: TRBV7-2
J gene: TRBJ1-6
CDR3 protein: CASNKDRTNSPLHF

V gene: TRBV18
J gene: TRBJ2-7
CDR3 protein: CASSPPVGGGHYEQYF

V gene: TRBV5-1
J gene: TRBJ2-6
CDR3 protein: CASSLQGSGANVLTF

V gene: TRBV7-9
J gene: TRBJ1-4
CDR3 protein: CASSRGQKLFF

V gene: TRBV6-1
J gene: TRBJ2-2
CDR3 protein: CANSVLTSGSTGELFF

V gene: TRBV5-8
J gene: TRBJ2-7
CDR3 protein: CASSPGTSLHTRDEQYF

V gene: TRBV7-2
J gene: TRBJ2-1
CDR3 protein: CASSFRSVRARGNEQFF

V gene: TRBV30
J gene: TRBJ2-1
CDR3 protein: CAWSRQGLRNNEQFF

V gene: TRBV9
J gene: TRBJ1-1
CDR3 protein: CASSVSGGKSLGEAFF

V gene: TRBV6-5
J gene: TRBJ1-2
CDR3 protein: CASSLSGGHYGYTF

V gene: TRBV5-1
J gene: TRBJ2-1
CDR3 protein: CASSPGQGRGYNEQFF

V gene: TRBV7-2
J gene: TRBJ2-1
CDR3 protein: CASTLAPSGGGYNEQFF

V gene: TRBV30
J gene: TRBJ2-3
CDR3 protein: CASSTGTDTQYF

V gene: TRBV5-1
J gene: TRBJ2-1
CDR3 protein: CASSFDSPRNEQFF

V gene: TRBV7-9
J gene: TRBJ2-3
CDR3 protein: CASSFGNGISTDTQYF

V gene: TRBV19
J gene: TRBJ2-2
CDR3 protein: CASSHRQGVSTGELFF

V gene: TRBV5-5
J gene: TRBJ1-1
CDR3 protein: CASSFIPGQGGLNTEAFF

V gene: TRBV6-1
J gene: TRBJ2-1
CDR3 protein: CASRPWTAYNEQFF

V gene: TRBV11-3
J gene: TRBJ2-7
CDR3 protein: CASSLVAGSSEQYF

V gene: TRBV5-5
J gene: TRBJ2-1
CDR3 protein: CASSLYTGIEGEQFF